These T cell receptor beta chains were read from a single sample in a study of T cell responses to AZD1222 COVID-19 vaccine. The assay was immunoSEQ multiplex PCR, and TCRdb's table has in-frame clones only and misses some. The sample lists 180,000 or so clones, 94% occurring once. The starting material was peripheral blood, obtained on day 0 of AZD1222 vaccination. These receptors were collected from an adult in good health. Each CDR3 is given with its conserved first and last residue. A D gene is named only where the DNA matches it firmly. Some rows mark clone size as missing; the rest say once, few, many or name a class of expanded clone.

>.|TRBJ2-5|.|TRBV29-1
CSVSGTLERETQYF
TGCAGCGTTTCCGGGACCCTAGAGCGAGAGACCCAGTACTTC
>.|TRBJ2-3|.|TRBV24-1
CATSDLGDTQYF
TGTGCCACCAGTGATTTGGGGGATACGCAGTATTTT
>.|TRBJ1-2|.|TRBV7-3
CASSLDWASGYTF
TGTGCCAGCAGCTTAGACTGGGCGTCCGGCTACACCTTC
>.|TRBJ2-7|.|TRBV19
CASSYGPTPYEQYF
TGTGCCAGTAGCTACGGACCGACTCCCTACGAGCAGTACTTC
>.|TRBJ2-7|.|TRBV14
CASSPRGGSLYEQYF
TGTGCCAGCAGCCCCAGGGGCGGGAGCCTCTACGAGCAGTACTTC
>TRBD1|TRBJ1-2|.|TRBV5-4
CASSGTGMIGGYTF
TGTGCCAGCAGCGGGACAGGGATGATTGGCGGCTACACCTTC
>.|TRBJ2-3|.|TRBV27
CATRGLADTQYF
TGTGCCACCAGGGGACTTGCAGATACGCAGTATTTT
>.|TRBJ1-5|.|TRBV4-1
CASSLDRINQPQHF
TGCGCCAGCAGCCTCGACAGAATCAATCAGCCCCAGCATTTT
>TRBD1|TRBJ2-7|once|TRBV5-1
CASSTSGTGENEQYF
TGCGCCAGCAGCACCTCCGGGACAGGGGAGAACGAGCAGTACTTC
>.|TRBJ1-2|.|TRBV27
CASSLSGFLNYGYTF
TGTGCCAGCAGTTTATCAGGGTTTCTTAACTATGGCTACACCTTC
>.|TRBJ2-5|.|TRBV5-8
CASSLAGSRATQYF
TGTGCCAGCAGCTTGGCAGGCTCCCGGGCGACCCAGTACTTC
>TRBD1|TRBJ1-1|.|TRBV25-1
CASGTGMNTEAFF
TGTGCCAGCGGGACAGGGATGAACACTGAAGCTTTCTTT
>.|TRBJ1-2|once|TRBV27
CASSLSFGGQVPKSPGPNYGYTF
TGTGCCAGCAGTTTATCTTTTGGGGGTCAGGTACCAAAATCACCCGGACCTAACTATGGCTACACCTTC
>.|TRBJ1-2|.|TRBV21-1
CASSPRDKRVLGYGYTF
TGTGCCAGCAGCCCGAGGGATAAAAGGGTCCTGGGGTATGGCTACACCTTC
>TRBD1|TRBJ1-4|few|TRBV19
CASSGTGRLLFF
TGTGCCAGTAGTGGGACAGGGAGACTTCTGTTTTTT
>.|TRBJ1-3|.|TRBV3-1/TRBV3-2
CASSQESTVGNTIYF
TGTGCCAGCAGCCAAGAGAGTACAGTGGGGAACACCATATATTTT
>.|TRBJ2-7|.|TRBV9
CASSVSSGLAYEQYF
TGTGCCAGCAGCGTTTCAAGCGGCCTCGCCTACGAGCAGTACTTC
>.|TRBJ2-1|.|TRBV24-1
CATSDRTNNEQFF
TGTGCCACCAGTGACAGGACAAACAATGAGCAGTTCTTC
>.|TRBJ1-5|.|TRBV6-5
CASRTGSRGNQPQHF
TGTGCCAGCAGAACCGGGTCCAGGGGTAATCAGCCCCAGCATTTT
>.|TRBJ1-5|.|TRBV18
CASSPPGGARNQPQHF
TGTGCCAGCTCACCACCGGGAGGGGCGAGGAATCAGCCCCAGCATTTT
>.|TRBJ2-7|.|TRBV5-1
CASRPGGTHYEQYF
TGCGCCAGCAGACCAGGAGGTACCCACTACGAGCAGTACTTC
>.|TRBJ2-1|.|TRBV20-1
CSATGNEQFF
TGCAGTGCTACCGGGAATGAGCAGTTCTTC
>.|TRBJ1-1|.|TRBV27
CASTNSLNTEAFF
TGTGCCAGCACGAACAGCTTGAACACTGAAGCTTTCTTT
>.|TRBJ1-6|.|TRBV4-2
CASSSTHSYNSPLHF
TGTGCCAGCAGCTCAACCCACTCCTATAATTCACCCCTCCACTTT
>.|TRBJ2-5|.|TRBV30
CAWNRDVRETQYF
TGTGCCTGGAACAGGGATGTTCGAGAGACCCAGTACTTC
>.|TRBJ1-2|.|TRBV27
CASSPGQPLTYGYTF
TGTGCCAGCAGTCCCGGACAGCCACTCACCTATGGCTACACCTTC
>TRBD1|TRBJ2-1|.|TRBV7-9
CASSPTGVGFFEQFF
TGTGCCAGCAGCCCTACAGGGGTCGGGTTCTTTGAGCAGTTCTTC
>.|TRBJ2-3|few|TRBV19
CASSFRASTDTQYF
TGTGCCAGTAGTTTCCGGGCATCCACAGATACGCAGTATTTT
>.|TRBJ2-7|.|TRBV27
CASSPGRSYEQYF
TGTGCCAGCAGCCCGGGACGATCCTACGAGCAGTACTTC
>.|TRBJ2-3|.|TRBV28
CASSAGAATDTQYF
TGTGCCAGCAGTGCAGGGGCGGCCACAGATACGCAGTATTTT
>.|TRBJ1-4|.|TRBV5-4
CASSLVSGPDEKLFF
TGTGCCAGCAGCTTGGTTTCAGGGCCGGACGAAAAACTGTTTTTT
>.|TRBJ2-2|once|TRBV19
CASSMRTEANTGELFF
TGTGCCAGTAGTATGCGGACCGAGGCGAACACCGGGGAGCTGTTTTTT
>TRBD1|TRBJ2-7|.|TRBV7-9
CASSMRGQGREQYF
TGTGCCAGCAGCATGAGAGGACAGGGTAGGGAGCAGTACTTC
>TRBD1|TRBJ2-1|.|TRBV19
CASSIGTGGFDEQFF
TGTGCCAGTAGTATCGGGACAGGGGGGTTCGATGAGCAGTTCTTC
>TRBD1|TRBJ1-6|.|TRBV4-2
CASSQDPTGGRYNSPLHF
TGTGCCAGCAGCCAAGATCCGACAGGGGGCCGCTATAATTCACCCCTCCACTTT
>.|TRBJ2-2|.|TRBV6-1
CASSERGGGSGELFF
TGTGCCAGCAGTGAAAGGGGTGGGGGCTCCGGGGAGCTGTTTTTT
>.|TRBJ2-3|.|TRBV28
CASTPDTQYF
TGTGCCAGCACGCCAGATACGCAGTATTTT
>TRBD1|TRBJ1-2|.|TRBV18
CASSLGQGTHYGYTF
TGTGCCAGCTCACTGGGACAGGGGACCCACTATGGCTACACCTTC
>.|TRBJ1-1|.|TRBV27
CASSARAEKNTEAFF
TGTGCCAGCAGTGCTCGGGCCGAAAAGAACACTGAAGCTTTCTTT
>.|TRBJ1-1|.|TRBV19
CASRTGQSMNTEAFF
TGTGCCAGTAGGACCGGACAGTCCATGAACACTGAAGCTTTCTTT
>.|TRBJ2-5|.|TRBV6-5
CASSSMQGRETQYF
TGTGCCAGCAGTTCGATGCAGGGTCGAGAGACCCAGTACTTC
>.|TRBJ1-2|.|TRBV18
CASSEQGNGYTF
TGTGCCAGCTCAGAGCAGGGGAATGGCTACACCTTC
>.|TRBJ1-5|.|TRBV19
CASSREGSGNQPQHF
TGTGCCAGTAGTCGGGAGGGGTCCGGCAATCAGCCCCAGCATTTT
>TRBD1|TRBJ1-2|.|TRBV6-5
CASGGGQGLFYGYTF
TGTGCCAGTGGGGGTGGACAGGGCCTTTTTTATGGCTACACCTTC
>TRBD1|TRBJ1-1|.|TRBV30
CAHRGARTEAFF
TGTGCCCACAGGGGTGCGAGAACTGAAGCTTTCTTT
>.|TRBJ1-5|.|TRBV4-1
CASSLAESNQPQHF
TGCGCCAGCAGCCTAGCAGAGTCCAATCAGCCCCAGCATTTT
>TRBD1|TRBJ1-5|once|TRBV2
CASREGQLGNQPQHF
TGTGCCAGCAGGGAGGGACAGCTAGGCAATCAGCCCCAGCATTTT
>.|TRBJ2-2|once|TRBV6-4
CASSSDGTGELFF
TGTGCCAGCAGTTCGGACGGAACCGGGGAGCTGTTTTTT
>TRBD1|TRBJ1-1|.|TRBV11-2
CASSLARDSPQAFF
TGTGCCAGCAGCTTAGCACGGGACAGCCCTCAAGCTTTCTTT
>TRBD2|TRBJ2-3|.|TRBV30
CAWSLTSGRGYTQYF
TGTGCCTGGAGTCTCACTAGCGGGAGAGGCTATACGCAGTATTTT
>.|TRBJ2-3|.|TRBV21-1
CASSKEGPGYHTDTQYF
TGTGCCAGCAGCAAAGAGGGGCCAGGGTACCACACAGATACGCAGTATTTT
>.|TRBJ1-5|.|TRBV7-8
CASSLSQGWVNQPQHF
TGTGCCAGCAGCTTAAGTCAGGGTTGGGTCAATCAGCCCCAGCATTTT
>TRBD1|TRBJ1-5|.|TRBV7-2
CASSRQGATGQPQHF
TGTGCCAGCAGTAGACAGGGGGCGACGGGACAGCCCCAGCATTTT
>TRBD1|TRBJ1-2|.|TRBV27
CASSLAGQGHGYTF
TGTGCCAGCAGTCTAGCGGGACAGGGACATGGCTACACCTTC
>.|TRBJ2-3|.|TRBV5-5
CASSLAWGTDTQYF
TGTGCCAGCAGTCTAGCGTGGGGCACAGATACGCAGTATTTT
>.|TRBJ1-2|once|TRBV28
CATCYPRSLGYGYTF
TGTGCCACCTGTTACCCCCGCTCTCTCGGCTATGGCTACACCTTC
>.|TRBJ1-2|.|TRBV10-2
CASSDGLHRGYTF
TGCGCCAGCAGTGACGGGTTACACCGTGGCTACACCTTC
>.|TRBJ1-5|.|TRBV6-1
CASSEVGGGQPQHF
TGTGCCAGCAGTGAAGTGGGGGGAGGTCAGCCCCAGCATTTT
>TRBD1|TRBJ1-6|once|TRBV28
CASSLTGSGSPLHF
TGTGCCAGCAGTCTGACAGGGTCGGGATCACCCCTCCACTTT